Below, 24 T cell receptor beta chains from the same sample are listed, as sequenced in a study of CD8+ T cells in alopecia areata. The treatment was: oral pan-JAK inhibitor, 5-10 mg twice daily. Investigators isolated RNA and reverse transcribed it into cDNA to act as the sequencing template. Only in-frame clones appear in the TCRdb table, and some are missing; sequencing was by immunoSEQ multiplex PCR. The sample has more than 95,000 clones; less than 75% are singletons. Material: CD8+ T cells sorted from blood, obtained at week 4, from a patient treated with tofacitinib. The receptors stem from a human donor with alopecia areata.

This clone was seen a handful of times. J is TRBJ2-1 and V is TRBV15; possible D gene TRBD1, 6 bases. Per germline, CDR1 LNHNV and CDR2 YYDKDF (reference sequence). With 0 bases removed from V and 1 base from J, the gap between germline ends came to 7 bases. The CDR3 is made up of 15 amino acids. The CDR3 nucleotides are TGTGCCACCAGCAGAGACAGGGGATCCTACAATGAGCAGTTCTTC. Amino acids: CATSRDRGSYNEQFF.

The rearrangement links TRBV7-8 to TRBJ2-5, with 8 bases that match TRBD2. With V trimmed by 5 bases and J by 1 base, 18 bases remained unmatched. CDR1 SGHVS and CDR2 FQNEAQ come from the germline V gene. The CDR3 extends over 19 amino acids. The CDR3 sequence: CASSPLHPAGTSPQETQYF. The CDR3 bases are TGTGCCAGCAGCCCACTGCACCCCGCCGGGACTAGTCCCCAAGAGACCCAGTACTTC.

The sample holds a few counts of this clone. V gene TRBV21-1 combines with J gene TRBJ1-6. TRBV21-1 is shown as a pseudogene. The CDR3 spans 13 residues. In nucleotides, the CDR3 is TGTGCCAGCAGCTTCCGGGACTCATCACCCCTCCACTTT. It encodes CASSFRDSSPLHF.

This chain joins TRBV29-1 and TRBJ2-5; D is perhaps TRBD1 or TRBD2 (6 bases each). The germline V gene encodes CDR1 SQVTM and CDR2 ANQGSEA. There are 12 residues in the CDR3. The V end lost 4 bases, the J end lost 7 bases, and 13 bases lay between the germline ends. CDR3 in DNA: TGCAGCGTTGTAGCGGACAGAGGGACCCAGTACTTC. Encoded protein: CSVVADRGTQYF.

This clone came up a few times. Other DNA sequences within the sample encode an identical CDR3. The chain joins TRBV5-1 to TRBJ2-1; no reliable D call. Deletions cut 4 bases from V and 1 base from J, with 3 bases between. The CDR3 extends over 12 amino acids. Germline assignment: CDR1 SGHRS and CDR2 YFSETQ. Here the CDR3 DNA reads TGCGCCAGCAGCCTATCCTACAATGAGCAGTTCTTC. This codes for CASSLSYNEQFF.

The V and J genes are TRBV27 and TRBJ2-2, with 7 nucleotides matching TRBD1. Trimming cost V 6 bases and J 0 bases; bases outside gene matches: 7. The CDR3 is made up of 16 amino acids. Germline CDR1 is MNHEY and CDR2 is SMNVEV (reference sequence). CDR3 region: CASRTGTASNTGELFF. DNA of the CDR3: TGTGCCAGCAGAACCGGGACAGCCTCGAACACCGGGGAGCTGTTTTTT.

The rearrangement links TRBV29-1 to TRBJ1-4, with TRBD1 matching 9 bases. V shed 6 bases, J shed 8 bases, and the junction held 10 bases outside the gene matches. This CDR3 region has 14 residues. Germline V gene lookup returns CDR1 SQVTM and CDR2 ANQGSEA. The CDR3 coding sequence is TGCAGCGTCCTTGGCCGGGACAGGGAAGAAAAACTGTTTTTT. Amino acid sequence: CSVLGRDREEKLFF.

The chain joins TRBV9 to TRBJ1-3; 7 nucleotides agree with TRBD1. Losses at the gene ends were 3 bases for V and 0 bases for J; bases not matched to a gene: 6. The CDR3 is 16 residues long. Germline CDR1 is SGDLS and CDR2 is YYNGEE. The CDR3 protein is CASSARDSYSGNTIYF. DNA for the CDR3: TGTGCCAGCAGCGCGAGGGACAGTTACTCTGGAAACACCATATATTTT.

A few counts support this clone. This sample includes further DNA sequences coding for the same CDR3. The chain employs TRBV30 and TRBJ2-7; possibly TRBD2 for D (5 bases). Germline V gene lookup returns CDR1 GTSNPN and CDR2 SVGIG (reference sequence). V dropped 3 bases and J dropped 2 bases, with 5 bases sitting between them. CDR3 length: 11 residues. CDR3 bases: TGTGCCTGGAGCGGGACCTACGAGCAGTACTTC. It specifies CAWSGTYEQYF.

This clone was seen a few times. CDR3 sequence: CSVEVRDRAYNYGYTF. CDR3 DNA sequence: TGCAGCGTTGAAGTTAGGGACAGGGCTTATAACTATGGCTACACCTTC. V usage is TRBV29-1 and J usage is TRBJ1-2; TRBD1 agrees at 9 bases. After removal of 1 base from V and 1 base from J, the junction contained 7 bases not matched to a gene. CDR3 length equals 16 residues. CDR1 is SQVTM, CDR2 ANQGSEA, per germline.

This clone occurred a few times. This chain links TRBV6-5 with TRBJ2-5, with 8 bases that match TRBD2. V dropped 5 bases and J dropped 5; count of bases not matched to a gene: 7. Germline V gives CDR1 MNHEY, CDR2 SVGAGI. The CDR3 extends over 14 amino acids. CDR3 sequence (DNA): TGTGCCAGCAGTCGGGGGGGCAGCCACGAGACCCAGTACTTC. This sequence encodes CASSRGGSHETQYF.

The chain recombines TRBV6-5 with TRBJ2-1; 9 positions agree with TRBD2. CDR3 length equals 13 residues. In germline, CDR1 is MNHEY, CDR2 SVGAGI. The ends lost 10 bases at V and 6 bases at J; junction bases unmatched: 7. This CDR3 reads CATKRGDLNEQFF. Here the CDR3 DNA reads TGTGCCACCAAGCGGGGGGACCTCAATGAGCAGTTCTTC.

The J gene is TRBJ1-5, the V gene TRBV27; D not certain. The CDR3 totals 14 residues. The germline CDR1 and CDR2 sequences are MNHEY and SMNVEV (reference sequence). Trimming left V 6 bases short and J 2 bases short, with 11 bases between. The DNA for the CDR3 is TGTGCCAGCAGCCCTGACGTAGGCAATCAGCCCCAGCATTTT. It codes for CASSPDVGNQPQHF.

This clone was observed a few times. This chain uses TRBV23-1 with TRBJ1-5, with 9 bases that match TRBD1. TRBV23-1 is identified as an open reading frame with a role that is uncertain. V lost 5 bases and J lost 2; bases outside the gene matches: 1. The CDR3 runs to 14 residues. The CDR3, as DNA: TGCGCCAGCAGTACAGGGGGCGGCAATCAGCCCCAGCATTTT. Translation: CASSTGGGNQPQHF.

The CDR3 is CASSGGLTSNYGYTF. CDR3 sequence (DNA): TGTGCCAGCAGCGGGGGGCTGACCTCTAACTATGGCTACACCTTC. The genes are TRBV7-9 and TRBJ1-2; D possibly corresponds to TRBD1 (6 bases). The V end lost 5 bases, the J end lost 0 bases, and 13 bases lay between the germline ends. Germline CDR1 reads SEHNR; CDR2 reads FQNEAQ (reference sequence). The CDR3 is made up of 15 amino acids.

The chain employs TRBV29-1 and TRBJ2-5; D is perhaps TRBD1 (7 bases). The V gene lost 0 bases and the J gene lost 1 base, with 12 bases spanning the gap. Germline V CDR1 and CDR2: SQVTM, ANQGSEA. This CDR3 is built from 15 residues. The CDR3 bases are TGCAGCGTTGAAGACCCCAGGGGGGTCCAAGAGACCCAGTACTTC. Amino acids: CSVEDPRGVQETQYF.

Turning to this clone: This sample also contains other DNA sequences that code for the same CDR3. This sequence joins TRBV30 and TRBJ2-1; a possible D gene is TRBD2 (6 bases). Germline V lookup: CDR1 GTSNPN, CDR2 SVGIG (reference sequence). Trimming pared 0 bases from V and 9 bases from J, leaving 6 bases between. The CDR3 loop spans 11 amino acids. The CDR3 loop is CAWSVGSEQFF. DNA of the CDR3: TGTGCCTGGAGTGTCGGGAGTGAGCAGTTCTTC.

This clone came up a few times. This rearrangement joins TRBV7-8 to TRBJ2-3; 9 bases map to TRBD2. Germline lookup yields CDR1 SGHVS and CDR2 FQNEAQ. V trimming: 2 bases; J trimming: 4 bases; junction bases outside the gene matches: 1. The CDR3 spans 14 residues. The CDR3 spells CASSLIAGADTQYF. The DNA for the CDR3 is TGTGCCAGCAGCTTAATAGCGGGGGCAGATACGCAGTATTTT.

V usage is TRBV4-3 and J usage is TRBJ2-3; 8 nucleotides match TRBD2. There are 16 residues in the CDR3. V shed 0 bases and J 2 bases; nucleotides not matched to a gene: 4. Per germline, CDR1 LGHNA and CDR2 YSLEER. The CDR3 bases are TGCGCCAGCAGCCAAGAACCGGGACTAGTCACAGATACGCAGTATTTT. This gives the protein CASSQEPGLVTDTQYF.

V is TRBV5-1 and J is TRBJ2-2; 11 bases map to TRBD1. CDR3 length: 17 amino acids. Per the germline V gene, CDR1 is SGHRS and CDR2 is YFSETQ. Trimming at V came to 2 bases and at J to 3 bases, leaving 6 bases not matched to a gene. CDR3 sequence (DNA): TGCGCCAGCAGCTTAAGGACAGGGGGCGCGGACACCGGGGAGCTGTTTTTT. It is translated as CASSLRTGGADTGELFF. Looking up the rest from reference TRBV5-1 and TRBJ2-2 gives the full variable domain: KAGVTQTPRYLIKTRGQQVTLSCSPISGHRSVSWYQQTPGQGLQFLFEYFSETQRNKGNFPGRFSGRQFSNSRSEMNVSTLELGDSALYLCASSLRTGGADTGELFFGEGSRLTVL.

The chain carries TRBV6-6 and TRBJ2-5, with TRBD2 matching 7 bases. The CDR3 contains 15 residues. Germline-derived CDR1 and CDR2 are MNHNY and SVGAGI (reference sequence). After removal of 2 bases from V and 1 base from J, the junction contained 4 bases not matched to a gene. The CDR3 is CASSYISGVQETQYF. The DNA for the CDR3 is TGTGCCAGCAGTTACATCAGCGGGGTCCAAGAGACCCAGTACTTC.

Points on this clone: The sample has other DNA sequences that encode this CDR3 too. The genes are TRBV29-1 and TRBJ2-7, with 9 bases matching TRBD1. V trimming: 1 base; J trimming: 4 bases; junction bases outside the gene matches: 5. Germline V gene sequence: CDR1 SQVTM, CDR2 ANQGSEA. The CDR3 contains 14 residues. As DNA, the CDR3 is TGCAGCGTTGAAGCGCGGGACAGGGAATACGAGCAGTACTTC. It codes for CSVEARDREYEQYF.

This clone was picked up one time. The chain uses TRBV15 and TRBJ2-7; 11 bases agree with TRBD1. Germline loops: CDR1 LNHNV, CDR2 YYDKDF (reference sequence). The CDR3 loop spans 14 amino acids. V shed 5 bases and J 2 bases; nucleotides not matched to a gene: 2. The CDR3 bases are TGTGCCACCAGCGGGGGACAGGGGGCCTACGAGCAGTACTTC. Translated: CATSGGQGAYEQYF.

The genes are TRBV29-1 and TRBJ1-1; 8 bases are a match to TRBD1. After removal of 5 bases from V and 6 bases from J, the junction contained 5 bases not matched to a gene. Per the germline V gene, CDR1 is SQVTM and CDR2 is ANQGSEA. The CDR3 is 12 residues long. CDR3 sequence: CSVLTGEPEAFF. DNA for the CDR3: TGCAGCGTTCTGACAGGGGAGCCTGAAGCTTTCTTT.